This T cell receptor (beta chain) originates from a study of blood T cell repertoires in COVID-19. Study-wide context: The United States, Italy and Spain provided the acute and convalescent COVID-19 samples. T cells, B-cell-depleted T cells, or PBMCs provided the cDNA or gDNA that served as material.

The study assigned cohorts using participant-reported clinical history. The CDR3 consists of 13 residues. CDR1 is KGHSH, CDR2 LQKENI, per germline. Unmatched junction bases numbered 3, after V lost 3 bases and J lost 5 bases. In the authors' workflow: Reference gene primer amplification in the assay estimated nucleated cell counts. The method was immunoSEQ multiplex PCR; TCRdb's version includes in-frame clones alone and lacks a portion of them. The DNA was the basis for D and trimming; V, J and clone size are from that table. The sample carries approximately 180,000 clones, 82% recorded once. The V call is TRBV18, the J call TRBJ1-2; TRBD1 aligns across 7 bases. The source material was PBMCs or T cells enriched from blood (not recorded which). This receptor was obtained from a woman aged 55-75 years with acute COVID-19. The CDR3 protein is CASSPETGYGYTF. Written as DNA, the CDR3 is TGTGCCAGCTCACCGGAGACAGGGTATGGCTACACCTTC.